These 26 T cell receptor beta chains share one sample of origin, sequenced in a study of neurological immune-mediated disorders. Each CDR3 protein gets one entry after TCRdb re-called the 5' RACE reads with MiXCR. The sample records more than 75,000 distinct CDR3 sequences, around 4.6% being singletons. Sequenced sample: PBMCs. The receptors were gathered from a woman younger than 45 with multiple sclerosis.

This clonotype was seen at least ten times. The V and J genes are TRBV5-1 and TRBJ2-7; TRBD1 or TRBD2 may be the D gene (5 bases each). The germline V gene has CDR1 SGHRS and CDR2 YFSETQ. CDR3 size: 14 residues. V lost 7 bases and J lost 3, with 17 bases in between. DNA for the CDR3: TGCGCCAGCTCCACGGGGCAGGCCTTCTACGAGCAGTACTTC. It translates to CASSTGQAFYEQYF.

This clonotype was detected ten times or more. The J gene is TRBJ2-3, the V gene TRBV5-1, with no clear D. V was clipped by 0 bases and J by 2 bases, with 10 bases between them. From germline, CDR1 is SGHRS and CDR2 YFSETQ. The CDR3 consists of 15 residues. CDR3 in DNA: TGCGCCAGCAGCTTGGCCCTCGGGTCCACAGATACGCAGTATTTT. This codes for CASSLALGSTDTQYF.

This clonotype was seen a handful of times. The rearrangement joins TRBV5-1 to TRBJ1-1; 8 positions match TRBD1. The junction had 11 bases not matched to a gene; V was cut back by 2 bases and J by 8 bases. The CDR3 is 15 amino acids. The germline CDR1 and CDR2 sequences are SGHRS and YFSETQ. The CDR3 loop is CASSLPISGTGEAFF. The DNA for the CDR3 is TGCGCCAGCAGCTTACCCATCTCCGGGACAGGCGAAGCTTTCTTT.

The table lists this clonotype with many counts. CDR3 sequence: CSARRPSQETQYF. The CDR3, as DNA: TGCAGTGCTAGAAGGCCCTCCCAAGAGACCCAGTACTTC. This rearrangement joins TRBV20-1 to TRBJ2-5; no clear D. Germline V CDR1 and CDR2: DFQATT, SNEGSKA (reference sequence). V dropped 2 bases and J dropped 1 base, with 8 bases sitting between them. The CDR3 has 13 amino acids.

The chain is built from TRBV20-1 and TRBJ2-7, with TRBD1 as a possible D gene (5 bases). The V gene's germline CDR1 is DFQATT and CDR2 SNEGSKA (reference sequence). The length of the CDR3 is 15 residues. The ends were cut back, 6 bases at V and 6 bases at J, with 24 bases in the middle. CDR3 protein: CSAPKVQGRAIEQYV. CDR3 in DNA: TGCAGTGCGCCTAAAGTCCAGGGTAGGGCCATCGAGCAGTACGTC.

This clonotype occurred many times. J is TRBJ2-7 and V is TRBV3-1; D remains ambiguous. The CDR3 runs to 11 residues. The V gene lost 8 bases and the J gene lost 2 bases, with 7 bases spanning the gap. The germline V gene has CDR1 LGHDT and CDR2 YNNKEL (reference sequence). In DNA, the CDR3 is TGTGCCAGCGGGGATCCCTACGAGCAGTACTTC. It is translated as CASGDPYEQYF.

In this sample, this clonotype turned up many times. The V gene is TRBV5-5, the J gene TRBJ1-1; TRBD1 agrees at 7 bases. J was trimmed by 0 bases and V by 4 bases; bases with no gene match: 6. The CDR3 extends over 15 amino acids. Germline values: CDR1 SGHKS, CDR2 YYEKEE (reference sequence). The CDR3 coding sequence is TGTGCCAGCAGCCCGGTTACAGGGGTGAACACTGAAGCTTTCTTT. Its translation: CASSPVTGVNTEAFF.

The J gene is TRBJ1-3, the V gene TRBV28, with 7 nucleotides matching TRBD1. Trimming took 6 bases from V and 12 from J; bases not matched to a gene: 14. CDR3 length: 14 amino acids. Germline V gives CDR1 MDHEN, CDR2 SYDVKM. The CDR3 bases are TGTGCCAGCAGGGAAGGGGGCGTTGGAAAAAACATATATTTT. It specifies CASREGGVGKNIYF.

This clonotype was seen repeatedly, ten times or more. The chain couples TRBV5-6 to TRBJ2-7; D perhaps matches TRBD2 (6 bases). The CDR3 runs to 13 residues. Trimming removed 4 bases at V and 3 bases at J, with 11 bases between. The germline V gene encodes CDR1 SGHDT and CDR2 YYEEEE. This CDR3 is CASSGGTHYEQYF. CDR3 nucleotides: TGTGCCAGCAGCGGGGGGACCCACTACGAGCAGTACTTC.

In this sample, this clonotype turned up many times. The V and J genes are TRBV20-1 and TRBJ2-5; D perhaps matches TRBD1 (5 bases). CDR3 length equals 16 residues. Trimming removed 0 bases from V and 0 bases from J, with 14 bases in between. From germline, CDR1 is DFQATT and CDR2 SNEGSKA (reference sequence). This chain's CDR3 is CSARDDLGLYQETQYF. CDR3 nucleotides: TGCAGTGCTAGAGATGATTTGGGGCTGTACCAAGAGACCCAGTACTTC.

This clonotype was counted ten times or more. The chain employs TRBV4-1 and TRBJ2-1; D might be TRBD1 (6 bases). The CDR3 runs 14 residues. V was pared by 5 bases and J by 6 bases, with 14 bases between. The V gene's germline CDR1 is MGHRA and CDR2 YSYEKL. The CDR3 loop reads CASSRQGIVNEQFF. CDR3 sequence (DNA): TGCGCCAGCAGCAGGCAGGGGATTGTCAATGAGCAGTTCTTC.

This clonotype occurred many times. The V gene is TRBV6-4, the J gene TRBJ2-3, with TRBD2 matching 13 bases. This CDR3 spans 15 amino acids. Trimming at V came to 5 bases and at J to 2 bases, leaving 1 base not matched to a gene. Germline V lookup: CDR1 MRHNA, CDR2 SNTAGT. The CDR3, as DNA: TGTGCCAGCAGTACTAGCGGGGGGGCCACAGATACGCAGTATTTT. Translating it yields CASSTSGGATDTQYF.

This clonotype was observed at least ten times. The chain has TRBV11-2 and TRBJ2-3; D remains unclear. Germline assignment: CDR1 SGHAT and CDR2 FQNNGV. The CDR3 contains 12 residues. Trimming cost V 2 bases and J 5 bases, with 5 bases left between them. This CDR3 is CASSLFQDTQYF. The CDR3 nucleotides are TGTGCCAGCAGCTTATTTCAAGATACGCAGTATTTT.

This clonotype showed up many times. The chain employs TRBV4-1 and TRBJ1-1; D is perhaps TRBD1 (6 bases). From germline, CDR1 is MGHRA and CDR2 YSYEKL. The CDR3 has 14 amino acids. V shed 4 bases and J shed 2 bases, with 11 bases lying between them. The CDR3 sequence: CASSPAQGNTEAFF. The CDR3 DNA reads as TGCGCCAGCAGCCCTGCACAGGGTAACACTGAAGCTTTCTTT.

This clonotype was picked up many times. The chain carries TRBV28 and TRBJ2-1; 10 bases agree with TRBD2. The CDR3 runs to 17 residues. Germline assignment: CDR1 MDHEN and CDR2 SYDVKM. The V and J ends lost 2 bases and 4 bases, in that order; junction bases with no gene match: 8. Here the CDR3 reads CASSLEWTSGLYNEQFF. The CDR3 nucleotides are TGTGCCAGCAGTTTAGAATGGACTAGCGGACTGTACAATGAGCAGTTCTTC.

This clonotype was observed many times. This chain joins TRBV6-1 and TRBJ1-2; a weak D match, TRBD1 (5 bases). This CDR3 contains 14 residues. V lost 1 base to trimming and J lost 6 bases, with 12 bases between them. Germline CDR1 MNHNS, CDR2 SASEGT. The CDR3 region has the DNA TGTGCCAGCAGTGAAGTCGTGGGGCTAGATGGCTACACCTTC. Amino acids: CASSEVVGLDGYTF.

Note on this clonotype: One base away lies a much larger clone, so this may be a sequencing read error. Likely a read error: the CDR3 ends without its conserved phenylalanine or tryptophan. The V call is TRBV5-5, the J call TRBJ2-6; 7 nucleotides match TRBD1. CDR1 and CDR2 from the germline V gene are SGHKS and YYEKEE (reference sequence). V dropped 1 base and J dropped 0; count of bases not matched to a gene: 7. This CDR3 contains 18 residues. CDR3 amino acids: CASSLWGQLSSGANVLTL. The CDR3 bases are TGTGCCAGCAGCTTGTGGGGACAGCTTTCCTCTGGGGCCAACGTCCTGACTTTA.

This clonotype has at least ten counts. The J gene is TRBJ2-3, the V gene TRBV15, with D hard to call. V was pared by 4 bases and J by 6 bases, with 8 bases between. Germline CDR1 is LNHNV and CDR2 is YYDKDF (reference sequence). The CDR3 runs 12 residues. The CDR3 here is CATSISRDTQYF. The CDR3 nucleotides read TGTGCCACCAGCATCAGCAGGGATACGCAGTATTTT.

This clonotype came up a few times. The chain employs TRBV20-1 and TRBJ1-1; 7 bases are shared with TRBD1. The germline gives CDR1 DFQATT, CDR2 SNEGSKA (reference sequence). With V trimmed by 6 bases and J by 0 bases, 7 bases remained unmatched. This CDR3 spans 14 amino acids. For the CDR3, the DNA is TGCAGTGCGTGGGACAGAATTATGAACACTGAAGCTTTCTTT. It codes for CSAWDRIMNTEAFF.

At least ten counts were recorded for this clonotype. This sequence joins TRBV15 and TRBJ2-7; tentatively, D is TRBD2 (5 bases). CDR1 is LNHNV and CDR2 is YYDKDF in the germline V gene (reference sequence). V lost 3 bases and J lost 1, with 10 bases in between. The CDR3 contains 14 residues. CDR3 DNA: TGTGCCACCAGCAGCTCACTAGATTCCTACGAGCAGTACTTC. Translation: CATSSSLDSYEQYF.

The rearrangement links TRBV20-1 to TRBJ2-7, with 12 bases that match TRBD2. This CDR3 has 13 residues. Germline V CDR1 and CDR2: DFQATT, SNEGSKA (reference sequence). CDR3 in DNA: TGCAGCCTAGCGGGAGGGAATTCCTACGAGCAGTACTTC. Translating gives CSLAGGNSYEQYF.

The sample holds a few counts of this clonotype. The chain links TRBV20-1 to TRBJ2-7, with TRBD2 matching over 15 bases. Germline-derived CDR1 and CDR2 are DFQATT and SNEGSKA (reference sequence). CDR3 size: 15 residues. Trimming cost V 6 bases and J 5 bases; bases outside gene matches: 8. The DNA for the CDR3 is TGCAGTGCGTGGAGGACTAGCGGGAGGGCCCACGAGCAGTACTTC. Its translation: CSAWRTSGRAHEQYF.

The table lists this clonotype with many counts. The chain recombines TRBV30 with TRBJ2-2, with D perhaps matching TRBD1 (6 bases). Germline CDR1 reads GTSNPN; CDR2 reads SVGIG (reference sequence). Trimming pared 3 bases from V and 1 base from J, leaving 6 bases between. The CDR3 spans 13 residues. The CDR3, as DNA: TGTGCCTGGAGGGGACAGAACACCGGGGAGCTGTTTTTT. Translating gives CAWRGQNTGELFF.

At least ten counts were recorded for this clonotype. V is TRBV5-1 and J is TRBJ2-3; D not resolved. This CDR3 is built from 12 residues. Trimming pared 6 bases from V and 2 bases from J, leaving 7 bases between. From germline, CDR1 is SGHRS and CDR2 YFSETQ. CDR3 DNA sequence: TGCGCCAGCACCTCCTACACAGATACGCAGTATTTT. Translating gives CASTSYTDTQYF.

Many counts were recorded for this clonotype. The genes are TRBV4-1 and TRBJ2-5, with TRBD2 as a possible D gene (6 bases). Germline V gene data show CDR1 as MGHRA and CDR2 as YSYEKL. CDR3 length equals 15 residues. Trimming removed 5 bases at V and 2 bases at J, with 15 bases between. CDR3 sequence: CASSSTAGLQETQYF. The CDR3 nucleotides read TGCGCCAGCAGCTCAACCGCGGGATTACAAGAGACCCAGTACTTC.

This clonotype showed up many times. V usage is TRBV10-3 and J usage is TRBJ2-2, with a weak D call TRBD1 (6 bases). Germline V gene sequence: CDR1 ENHRY, CDR2 SYGVKD. The CDR3 extends over 14 amino acids. V gave up 11 bases and J gave up 5 bases, with 18 bases separating them. The CDR3, as DNA: TGTGCCTCACGGGACATCCTCGGAACCGGGGAGCTGTTTTTT. As protein: CASRDILGTGELFF.